This T cell receptor beta chain was profiled in a study of blood T cell repertoires in COVID-19. Study details: Samples representing acute and convalescent COVID-19 were sourced from the United States, Italy and Spain. Sample material is recorded as cDNA or gDNA derived from T cells, B-cell-depleted T cells, or PBMCs.

How the authors handled the data: Researchers report that nucleated cell counts were estimated from reference gene primer amplification. Method: immunoSEQ multiplex PCR; TCRdb's copy keeps in-frame clones and lacks some. The V and J calls and clone size are taken from that table; D and trimming were inferred from the DNA. The sample contains 150,000 to 200,000 clones, 90% of which appear only once. Sequencing input: peripheral blood. The receptor was isolated from a man aged 60 to 69 with active or convalescent COVID-19.

The CDR3 DNA follows: TGTGCCAGCAGTCCGGGACAGGTCAATTCACCCCTCCACTTT. Translation: CASSPGQVNSPLHF. The chain has TRBV6-5 and TRBJ1-6; 8 bases map to TRBD1. In germline, CDR1 is MNHEY, CDR2 SVGAGI. This CDR3 comprises 14 residues. Germline trimming cut 5 bases from V and 7 bases from J; bases unmatched to any gene: 4.